This T cell receptor (beta chain) derives from a study of human T cells and chemical hapten exposure. The CDR3 length is 13 residues. Trimming pared 0 bases from V and 3 bases from J, leaving 7 bases between. Germline V lookup: CDR1 SGHRS, CDR2 YFSETQ. Study-wide findings and caveats: Patch test score was positively correlated with the counts of PT1 expanded TCRs. TCRs above 1 in 1000 frequency did not change with DPC sensitization.

This clonotype was detected a few times. Its matching antigen is unknown. Sample time point: pre-sensitization, week 0. Treatment: therapeutic diphenylcyclopropenone sensitization with weekly scalp DPC. Sample donors consisted of patients with alopecia, aged 18 to 70 years, who were suitable for DPC. MiXCR was run by TCRdb on the RACE reads, yielding one entry per CDR3 protein. The data show more than 100,000 distinct CDR3 sequences, roughly 14% seen once. The TCR sequence derives from a woman aged 18-29 years with alopecia areata. Some clones in this sample may be carry-over from other donors' samples. The sample consisted of whole blood, taken in connection with sensitization to the hapten diphenylcyclopropenone (DPC). The rearrangement links TRBV5-1 to TRBJ2-7, with no clear D. CDR3 sequence (DNA): TGCGCCAGCAGCTTGGTACAGAACTACGAGCAGTACTTC. The encoded protein is CASSLVQNYEQYF. The full variable domain, rest sourced from reference TRBV5-1 and TRBJ2-7, is KAGVTQTPRYLIKTRGQQVTLSCSPISGHRSVSWYQQTPGQGLQFLFEYFSETQRNKGNFPGRFSGRQFSNSRSEMNVSTLELGDSALYLCASSLVQNYEQYFGPGTRLTVT.